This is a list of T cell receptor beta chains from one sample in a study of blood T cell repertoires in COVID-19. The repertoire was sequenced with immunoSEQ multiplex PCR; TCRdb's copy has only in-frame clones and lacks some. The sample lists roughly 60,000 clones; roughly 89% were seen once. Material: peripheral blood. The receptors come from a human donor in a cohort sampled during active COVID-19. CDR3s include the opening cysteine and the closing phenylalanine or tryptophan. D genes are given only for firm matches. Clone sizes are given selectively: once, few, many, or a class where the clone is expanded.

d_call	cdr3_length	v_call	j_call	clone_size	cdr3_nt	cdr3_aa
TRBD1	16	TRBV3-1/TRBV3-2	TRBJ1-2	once	TGTGCCAGCAGCCAAGCCCGGGACAGGGGGTCGTATGGCTACACCTTC	CASSQARDRGSYGYTF
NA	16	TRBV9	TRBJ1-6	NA	TGTGCCAGCAGCGTGGGGGGGAACAGCGTTAATTCACCCCTCCACTTT	CASSVGGNSVNSPLHF
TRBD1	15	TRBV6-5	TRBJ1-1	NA	TGTGCCAGCACCCCCCGGGGGACAGCGAACACTGAAGCTTTCTTT	CASTPRGTANTEAFF
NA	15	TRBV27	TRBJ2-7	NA	TGTGCCAGCAGTTCGGGGGGCGCGGGGACCTACGAGCAGTACTTC	CASSSGGAGTYEQYF
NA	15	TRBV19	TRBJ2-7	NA	TGTGCCAGTAGCCCTCGGCCGGGCCTAGGGAGCGAGCAGTACTTC	CASSPRPGLGSEQYF
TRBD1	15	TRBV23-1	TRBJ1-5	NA	TGCGCCAGCAACCCACAGGGGATGATCGGTCAGCCCCAGCATTTT	CASNPQGMIGQPQHF
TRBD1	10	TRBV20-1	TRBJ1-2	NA	TGCAGTGCTTCTCGGGACAGAAGTTTTTTC	CSASRDRSFF
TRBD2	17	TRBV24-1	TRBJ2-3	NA	TGTGCCACCAGTGACCGAGGACTAGCGGTTAGCACAGATACGCAGTATTTT	CATSDRGLAVSTDTQYF
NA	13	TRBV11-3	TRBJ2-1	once	TGTGCCAGCAGCCCGGACAGCCACAATGAGCAGTTCTTC	CASSPDSHNEQFF
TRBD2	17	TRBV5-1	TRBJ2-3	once	TGCGCCAGCAGCTTGCGACTAGCGGGGGGTACACCAGATACGCAGTATTTT	CASSLRLAGGTPDTQYF
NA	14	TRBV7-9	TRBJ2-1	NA	TGTGCCAGCAGCTTCTCGGGACTCTACAATGAGCAGTTCTTC	CASSFSGLYNEQFF
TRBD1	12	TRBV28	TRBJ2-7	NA	TGTGCCAGCAATGGACAGGGTGGAGAGCAGTACTTC	CASNGQGGEQYF
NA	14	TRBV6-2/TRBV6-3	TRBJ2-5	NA	TGTGCCAGCAGTTACACTAGCAGACAAGAGACCCAGTACTTC	CASSYTSRQETQYF
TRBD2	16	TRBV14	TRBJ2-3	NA	TGTGCCAGCAGCCAAAACTCCGCGGGGGTTGCAGATACGCAGTATTTT	CASSQNSAGVADTQYF
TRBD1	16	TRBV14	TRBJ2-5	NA	TGTGCCAGCAGTCGCCCGACAGGGGGCTGGCAAGAGACCCAGTACTTC	CASSRPTGGWQETQYF
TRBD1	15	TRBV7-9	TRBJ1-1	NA	TGTGCCAGCAGCCCAATGACAGGGGGTAGGACTGAAGCTTTCTTT	CASSPMTGGRTEAFF
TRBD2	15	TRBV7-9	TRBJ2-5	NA	TGTGCCAGCAGCTTAGCGTCGGCGGGAGAGGAGACCCAGTACTTC	CASSLASAGEETQYF
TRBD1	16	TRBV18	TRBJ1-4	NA	TGTGCCAGCTCACGTCCCGGGACAGGGGCTAATGAAAAACTGTTTTTT	CASSRPGTGANEKLFF
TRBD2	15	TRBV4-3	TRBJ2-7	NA	TGCGCCAGCAGCCAAAAAATAGCGGGAGTCTACGAGCAGTACTTC	CASSQKIAGVYEQYF
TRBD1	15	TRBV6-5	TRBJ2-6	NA	TGTGCCAGCAGCGAGACAGGGGCTGGGGCCAACGTCCTGACTTTC	CASSETGAGANVLTF
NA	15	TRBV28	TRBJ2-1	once	TGTGCCAGCAGTCCGCCGTCTTTGGGCGCCAAGGAGCAGTTCTTC	CASSPPSLGAKEQFF
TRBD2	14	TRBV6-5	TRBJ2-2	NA	TGTGCCAGCGAGCGGGGAGGAAACACCGGGGAGCTGTTTTTT	CASERGGNTGELFF
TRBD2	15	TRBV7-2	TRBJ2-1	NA	TGTGCCAGCAGCCCGGATAGCGGGAGGGGCAATGAGCAGTTCTTC	CASSPDSGRGNEQFF
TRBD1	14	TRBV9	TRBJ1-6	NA	TGTGCCAGCAGCCCGGGACAGGGGCTTTCACCCCTCCACTTT	CASSPGQGLSPLHF
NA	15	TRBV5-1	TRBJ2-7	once	TGCGCCAGCAGCTTGTTTCCAGCTAGCTCCTACGAGCAGTACTTC	CASSLFPASSYEQYF
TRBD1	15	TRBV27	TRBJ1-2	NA	TGTGCCAGCAGTCCATGGGACAGGGTGGAGTGGGGCTACACCTTC	CASSPWDRVEWGYTF
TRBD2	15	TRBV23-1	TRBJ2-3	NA	TGCGCCAGCAGGGGTCAGCGGGACCACACAGATACGCAGTATTTT	CASRGQRDHTDTQYF
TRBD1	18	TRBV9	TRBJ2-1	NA	TGTGCCAGCAGCGTAGTAGGGGGCAGGGAGAGCTCCTACAATGAGCAGTTCTTC	CASSVVGGRESSYNEQFF
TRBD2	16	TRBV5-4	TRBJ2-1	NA	TGTGCCAGCAGCTTCGTAACTAGCGGGATCCTAGATGAGCAGTTCTTC	CASSFVTSGILDEQFF
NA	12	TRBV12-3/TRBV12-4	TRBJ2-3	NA	TGTGCCAGCAGCCTTAGCACAGATACGCAGTATTTT	CASSLSTDTQYF
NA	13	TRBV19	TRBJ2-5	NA	TGTGCCAGTAGTACCGGGTCCCAAGAGACCCAGTACTTC	CASSTGSQETQYF
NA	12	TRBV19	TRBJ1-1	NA	TGTGCCACCCTGGACAGAGGCACTGAAGCTTTCTTT	CATLDRGTEAFF
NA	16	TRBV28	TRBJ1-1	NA	TGTGCCAGCAGTTTAATCCCAGGGGCGGCGAACACTGAAGCTTTCTTT	CASSLIPGAANTEAFF